This T cell receptor beta chain originates from a study of blood T cells in healthy people across ages. Looked up from germline, CDR1 is ENHRY and CDR2 is SYGVKD. This CDR3 has 16 residues. The V gene end was trimmed by 4 bases and the J gene end by 3 bases; junction bases not matched to a gene: 12. Notes on the study in general: Measured against age, TCR beta diversity per million T cells decreased in a roughly linear manner.

A remark on this clonotype: Its specificity is unknown.

Primers used in a second PCR of roughly 6 to 11 cycles were a sample-barcoded 5' primer and a J-beta primer mix. A template-switch adaptor that had 12 random nucleotides put a tag on each cDNA molecule. TCRdb re-derived calls from the 5' RACE reads in MiXCR, one entry per CDR3 protein. The repertoire holds around 520,000 distinct CDR3 sequences, with about 27% as singletons. The sample was also reused in another study, on T cells of mothers and their children.

The sample comprised blood. The V and J genes are TRBV10-3 and TRBJ2-7; 7 bases map to TRBD1. This sequence originates from a boy between 2 and 10 years old in good health. The CDR3 reads CAISGQGRLSVYEQYF. CDR3 nucleotides: TGTGCCATCAGTGGACAGGGAAGGTTGAGCGTCTACGAGCAGTACTTC.